One and the same sample provided the 23 T cell receptor beta chains below, sequenced in a study of control samples from healthy donors and cancer patients (TCRdb year 2020). The library came from the immunoSEQ multiplex PCR assay. TCRdb stores this immuneACCESS table with in-frame sequences only. Part of the clones is absent; in the studies checked, under half of the shortfall reflects unresolved V genes, and no reason is known for the rest. The table for this sample lists around 120,000 clones; about 89% of them were counted only once. The ten largest clones take up 2.5% to 3.5% of the sample. Material: blood. These receptors came from a man in his sixties in good health.

DNA of the CDR3: TGTGCCAGTAGTATTGGAAGGCAAAATCAGCCCCAGCATTTT. Encoded protein: CASSIGRQNQPQHF. This chain uses TRBV19 with TRBJ1-5; D is undetermined. Trimming shortened V by 3 bases and J by 4 bases, and 10 bases separated the two germline ends. The germline V gene has CDR1 LNHDA and CDR2 SQIVND (reference sequence). The CDR3 length is 14 residues.

This clone has a single count. The chain is built from TRBV12-3 or TRBV12-4 and TRBJ1-1; weak D call: TRBD1 (5 bases). The V end lost 4 bases, the J end lost 9 bases, and 15 bases lay between the germline ends. The CDR3 covers 13 residues. CDR3 DNA: TGTGCCAGCAGTTACAGGCTCGTGAATCAAGCTTTCTTT. It yields the protein CASSYRLVNQAFF.

The chain is built from TRBV6-5 and TRBJ1-6; TRBD1 aligns across 7 bases. This CDR3 contains 15 residues. The V gene end was trimmed by 2 bases and the J gene end by 7 bases; junction bases not matched to a gene: 5. Germline lookup yields CDR1 MNHEY and CDR2 SVGAGI. The CDR3 loop reads CASSYEGARNSPLHF. The CDR3 DNA is TGTGCCAGCAGTTACGAGGGGGCGAGAAATTCACCCCTCCACTTT.

The chain combines TRBV21-1 with TRBJ2-7; the table assigns TRBD2, which was not confirmed against the DNA. TRBV21-1 is a documented pseudogene. The CDR3 is made up of 14 amino acids. DNA of the CDR3: TGTGCCAGCATGCGAGCGGGGCGTACTTACGAGCAGTACTTC. Its translation is CASMRAGRTYEQYF.

The CDR3 sequence: CASSEGSWTGAREQYF. In nucleotides, the CDR3 is TGTGCCAGCAGCGAGGGGTCGTGGACAGGGGCAAGGGAGCAGTACTTC. The chain joins TRBV7-9 to TRBJ2-7; 9 bases map to TRBD1. Germline CDR1 and CDR2: SEHNR and FQNEAQ (reference sequence). J gave up 7 bases and V 5 bases, and 15 bases lay outside the gene matches. This CDR3 contains 16 residues.

The rearrangement uses TRBV28 and TRBJ1-5; 9 nucleotides agree with TRBD1. The CDR3 runs 15 residues. V was pared by 6 bases and J by 3 bases, with 6 bases of the junction left unmatched. Germline V gene data show CDR1 as MDHEN and CDR2 as SYDVKM. This CDR3 reads CASSISQGANQPQHF. DNA of the CDR3: TGTGCCAGCAGCATCTCACAGGGGGCCAATCAGCCCCAGCATTTT.

The chain employs TRBV28 and TRBJ1-2, with unresolved D. The CDR3 length is 14 residues. The V end was cut by 6 bases, the J end by 2 bases, with 13 bases between. From germline, CDR1 is MDHEN and CDR2 SYDVKM. The CDR3 sequence: CASSPGSLNYGYTF. The CDR3 nucleotides read TGTGCCAGCAGCCCCGGCAGTTTGAACTATGGCTACACCTTC.

The chain links TRBV7-9 to TRBJ1-2; D uncertain. Trimming removed 1 base from V and 1 base from J, with 7 bases in between. The germline V gene has CDR1 SEHNR and CDR2 FQNEAQ (reference sequence). The CDR3 is made up of 14 amino acids. CDR3 in amino acids: CASSLGSVNYGYTF. The CDR3 DNA sequence: TGTGCCAGCAGCTTAGGCTCCGTTAACTATGGCTACACCTTC.

The V gene is TRBV6-6, the J gene TRBJ2-7; the D gene is possibly TRBD2 (6 bases). Germline V CDR1 and CDR2: MNHNY, SVGAGI (reference sequence). The CDR3 consists of 12 residues. V lost 2 bases, J lost 5 bases, and 7 bases lay in between. The CDR3 spells CASSYGGNEQYF. CDR3 DNA sequence: TGTGCCAGCAGTTACGGGGGGAACGAGCAGTACTTC.

This clone was counted once. CDR3 sequence (DNA): TGTGCCAGCAGTTCCCTCACAGGGTATGGTCAGCCCCAGCATTTT. This translates into CASSSLTGYGQPQHF. The rearrangement uses TRBV28 and TRBJ1-5; TRBD1 is a possible D gene (6 bases). Trimming pared 4 bases from V and 6 bases from J, leaving 16 bases between. The CDR3 is made up of 15 amino acids. Germline V gene data show CDR1 as MDHEN and CDR2 as SYDVKM. Filled out from reference TRBV28 and TRBJ1-5, the complete variable domain reads DVKVTQSSRYLVKRTGEKVFLECVQDMDHENMFWYRQDPGLGLRLIYFSYDVKMKEKGDIPEGYSVSREKKERFSLILESASTNQTSMYLCASSSLTGYGQPQHFGDGTRLSIL.

The chain joins TRBV7-2 to TRBJ2-7, with D tentatively TRBD2 (6 bases). There are 14 residues in the CDR3. The V and J ends lost 1 base and 4 bases respectively, with 11 bases between them. Looked up from germline, CDR1 is SGHTA and CDR2 is FQGNSA. DNA for the CDR3: TGTGCCAGCAGCTTAGGATGGGGGGTTTACGAGCAGTACTTC. This encodes CASSLGWGVYEQYF.

The chain couples TRBV6-5 to TRBJ1-2, with TRBD1 matching 7 bases. This CDR3 is built from 12 residues. J was trimmed by 7 bases and V by 11 bases; bases with no gene match: 10. Germline V CDR1 and CDR2: MNHEY, SVGAGI. Written as DNA, the CDR3 is TGTGCCTCCCGACAGGGAATGGGTGGCTACACCTTC. Its protein is CASRQGMGGYTF.

This chain connects TRBV6-4 to TRBJ2-2; TRBD1 is a possible D gene (5 bases). The CDR3 is 16 residues long. V lost 3 bases and J lost 1, with 12 bases in between. Per germline, CDR1 MRHNA and CDR2 SNTAGT. This chain's CDR3 is CASSDSGLGNTGELFF. CDR3 nucleotides: TGTGCCAGCAGTGATTCAGGGTTGGGGAACACCGGGGAGCTGTTTTTT.

The J gene is TRBJ2-7, the V gene TRBV3-1 (or the pseudogene TRBV3-2), with D tentatively TRBD1 (6 bases). Germline V gene lookup returns CDR1 LGHDT and CDR2 YNNKEL (reference sequence). V shed 2 bases and J shed 7 bases, with 27 bases lying between them. This CDR3 region has 18 residues. The CDR3 nucleotides are TGTGCCAGCAGCCAACGCCGTAAAGGGACACTCTCACGAGGGGAGCAGTACTTC. Encoded protein: CASSQRRKGTLSRGEQYF.

The chain joins TRBV5-8 to TRBJ1-6, with a possible D match to TRBD1 (5 bases). This CDR3 region has 14 residues. V lost 2 bases, J lost 9 bases, and 12 bases lay in between. In germline, CDR1 is SGHTS, CDR2 YDEGEE. CDR3 region: CASSFGQPSSPLHF. The DNA of the CDR3 is TGTGCCAGCAGCTTCGGACAACCCTCTTCACCCCTCCACTTT.

CDR3 DNA sequence: TGCGCCAGCAGCCTAAGCGGGACACTGAACACTGAAGCTTTCTTT. Amino acids: CASSLSGTLNTEAFF. J is TRBJ1-1 and V is TRBV4-1, with a possible D match to TRBD1 (6 bases). The V end was cut by 4 bases, the J end by 0 bases, with 12 bases between. CDR3 size: 15 residues. Germline loops: CDR1 MGHRA, CDR2 YSYEKL.

The rearrangement links TRBV28 to TRBJ2-1; 12 bases agree with TRBD2. J lost 1 base, V lost 6 bases, and 4 bases had no gene match. Germline values: CDR1 MDHEN, CDR2 SYDVKM. The CDR3 loop spans 16 amino acids. The CDR3 loop reads CASSSSGGGSYNEQFF. The CDR3 DNA follows: TGTGCCAGCAGCTCTAGCGGGGGGGGATCCTACAATGAGCAGTTCTTC.

The rearrangement joins TRBV3-1 (or the pseudogene TRBV3-2) to TRBJ2-5; D unresolved. The germline V and J ends were trimmed by 1 base and 5 bases, with 8 bases remaining between them. Germline lookup yields CDR1 LGHDT and CDR2 YNNKEL (reference sequence). This CDR3 is 13 amino acids long. The CDR3 here is CASSQGVVETQYF. The DNA of the CDR3 is TGTGCCAGCAGCCAAGGGGTCGTTGAGACCCAGTACTTC.

This chain connects TRBV28 to TRBJ2-7, with TRBD1 as a possible D gene (5 bases). CDR1 MDHEN and CDR2 SYDVKM come from the germline V gene. V lost 3 bases to trimming and J lost 5 bases, with 11 bases between them. The CDR3 runs 13 residues. The CDR3 sequence: CASSLRQLHEQYF. DNA for the CDR3: TGTGCCAGCAGTTTGAGACAGCTCCACGAGCAGTACTTC.

V and J are TRBV9 and TRBJ2-1, with a weak D call TRBD1 (5 bases). V was pared by 0 bases and J by 4 bases, with 8 bases between. The CDR3 runs 14 residues. CDR1 and CDR2 (germline): SGDLS, YYNGEE. The CDR3 spells CASSVVDTYNEQFF. DNA of the CDR3: TGTGCCAGCAGCGTAGTGGACACATACAATGAGCAGTTCTTC.

The chain uses TRBV30 and TRBJ2-1, with 9 bases matching TRBD1. The CDR3 runs to 16 residues. After removal of 3 bases from V and 4 bases from J, the junction contained 10 bases not matched to a gene. CDR1 is GTSNPN, CDR2 SVGIG, per germline (reference sequence). The CDR3 nucleotides read TGTGCCTGGAGCGACTTTACAGGGGGCGGGTACAATGAGCAGTTCTTC. This encodes CAWSDFTGGGYNEQFF.

This sequence joins TRBV6-1 and TRBJ1-2, with TRBD1 matching over 7 bases. Germline V gives CDR1 MNHNS, CDR2 SASEGT. Trimming at V came to 4 bases and at J to 8 bases, leaving 16 bases not matched to a gene. The CDR3 runs to 16 residues. CDR3 bases: TGTGCCAGCAGTGCGACAGGGTTTAAGGTTATGACGGGCTACACCTTC. The encoded protein is CASSATGFKVMTGYTF.

The chain joins TRBV11-2 to TRBJ1-3, with D perhaps matching TRBD1 (6 bases). The V end was cut by 4 bases, the J end by 2 bases, with 12 bases between. The CDR3 is 15 amino acids. In germline, CDR1 is SGHAT, CDR2 FQNNGV. The CDR3 nucleotides are TGTGCCAGCAGCTCAGGGGTGTCCCCTGGAAACACCATATATTTT. Its translation is CASSSGVSPGNTIYF.